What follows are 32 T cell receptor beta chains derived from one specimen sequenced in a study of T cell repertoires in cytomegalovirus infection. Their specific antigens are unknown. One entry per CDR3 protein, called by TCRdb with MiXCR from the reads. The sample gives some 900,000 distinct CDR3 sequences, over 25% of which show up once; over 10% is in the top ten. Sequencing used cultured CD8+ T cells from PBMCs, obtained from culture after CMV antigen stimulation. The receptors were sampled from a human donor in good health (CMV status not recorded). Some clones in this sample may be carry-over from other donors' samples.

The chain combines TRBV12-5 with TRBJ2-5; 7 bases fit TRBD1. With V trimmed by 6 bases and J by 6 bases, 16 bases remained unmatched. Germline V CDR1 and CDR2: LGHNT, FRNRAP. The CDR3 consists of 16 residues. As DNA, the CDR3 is TGTGCTAGTGGATCGGACAGGCAGGGGAGAACGAAGACCCAGTACTTC. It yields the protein CASGSDRQGRTKTQYF.

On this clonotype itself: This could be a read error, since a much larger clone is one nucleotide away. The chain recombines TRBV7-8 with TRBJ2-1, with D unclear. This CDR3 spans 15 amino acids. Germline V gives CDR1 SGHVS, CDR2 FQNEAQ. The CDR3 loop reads CANSLDVGSYNEQFF. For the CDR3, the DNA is TGTGCCAACAGCTTAGACGTAGGCTCCTACAATGAGCAGTTCTTC.

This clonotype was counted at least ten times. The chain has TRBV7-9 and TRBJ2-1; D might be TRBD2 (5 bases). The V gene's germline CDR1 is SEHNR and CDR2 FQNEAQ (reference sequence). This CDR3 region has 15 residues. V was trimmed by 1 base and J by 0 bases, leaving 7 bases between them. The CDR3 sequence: CASSLGGFSYNEQFF. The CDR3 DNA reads TGTGCCAGCAGCTTAGGAGGGTTCTCCTACAATGAGCAGTTCTTC.

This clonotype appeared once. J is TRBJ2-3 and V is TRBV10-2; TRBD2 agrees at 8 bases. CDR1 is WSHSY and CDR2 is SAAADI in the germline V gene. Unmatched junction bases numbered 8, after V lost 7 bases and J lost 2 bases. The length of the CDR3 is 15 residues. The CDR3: CASTGISGDTDTQYF. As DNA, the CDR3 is TGCGCCAGCACTGGAATTAGCGGGGACACAGATACGCAGTATTTT.

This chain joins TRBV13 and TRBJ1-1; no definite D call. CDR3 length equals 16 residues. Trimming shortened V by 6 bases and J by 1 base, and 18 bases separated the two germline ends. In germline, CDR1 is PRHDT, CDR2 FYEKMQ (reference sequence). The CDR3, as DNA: TGTGCCAGCAGTTGGACTGACTCAGTAACGAACACTGAAGCTTTCTTT. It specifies CASSWTDSVTNTEAFF.

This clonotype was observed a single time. DNA for the CDR3: TGTGCCACCAGGAGGACAGGGGACTCCATGAACACTGAAGCTTTCTTT. Its translation is CATRRTGDSMNTEAFF. The rearrangement uses TRBV15 and TRBJ1-1; TRBD1 agrees at 9 bases. CDR1 and CDR2 from the germline V gene are LNHNV and YYDKDF (reference sequence). J gave up 0 bases and V 6 bases, and 8 bases lay outside the gene matches. CDR3 length equals 16 residues.

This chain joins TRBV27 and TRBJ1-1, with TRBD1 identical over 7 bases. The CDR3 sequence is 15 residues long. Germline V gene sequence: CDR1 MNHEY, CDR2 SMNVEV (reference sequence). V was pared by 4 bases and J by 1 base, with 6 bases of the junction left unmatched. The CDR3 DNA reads TGTGCCAGCAGTTCCTCCGGGACAGCGAACACTGAAGCTTTCTTT. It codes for CASSSSGTANTEAFF.

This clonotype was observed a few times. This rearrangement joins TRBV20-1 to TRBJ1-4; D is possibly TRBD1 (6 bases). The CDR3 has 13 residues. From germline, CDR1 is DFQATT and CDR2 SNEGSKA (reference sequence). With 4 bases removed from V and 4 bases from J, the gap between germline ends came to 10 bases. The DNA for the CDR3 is TGCAGTGCTACCGGGACACTTAATGAAAAACTGTTTTTT. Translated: CSATGTLNEKLFF.

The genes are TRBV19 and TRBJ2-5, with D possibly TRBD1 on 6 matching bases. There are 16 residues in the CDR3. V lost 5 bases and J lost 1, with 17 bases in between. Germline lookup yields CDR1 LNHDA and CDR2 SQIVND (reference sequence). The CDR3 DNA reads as TGTGCCAGTAGTCACATACACCGGGACACCCAAGAGACCCAGTACTTC. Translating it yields CASSHIHRDTQETQYF.

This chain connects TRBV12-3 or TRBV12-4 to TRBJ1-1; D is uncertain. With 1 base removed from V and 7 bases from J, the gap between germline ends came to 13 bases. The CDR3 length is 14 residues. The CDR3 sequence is CASSLEGLLREAFF. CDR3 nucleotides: TGTGCCAGCAGTTTAGAGGGCCTCCTACGTGAAGCTTTCTTT.

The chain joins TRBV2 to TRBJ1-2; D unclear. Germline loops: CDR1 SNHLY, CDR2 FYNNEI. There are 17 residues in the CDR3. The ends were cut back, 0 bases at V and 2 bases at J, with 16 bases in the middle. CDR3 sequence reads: CASSEAPVGVGNYGYTF. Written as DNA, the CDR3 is TGTGCCAGCAGTGAAGCGCCTGTGGGAGTGGGGAACTATGGCTACACCTTC.

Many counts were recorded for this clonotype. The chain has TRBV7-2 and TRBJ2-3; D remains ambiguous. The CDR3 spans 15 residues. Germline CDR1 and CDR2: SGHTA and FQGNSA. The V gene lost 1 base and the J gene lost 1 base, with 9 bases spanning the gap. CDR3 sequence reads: CASSLGPGRTDTQYF. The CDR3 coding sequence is TGTGCCAGCAGCTTAGGACCTGGGCGCACAGATACGCAGTATTTT.

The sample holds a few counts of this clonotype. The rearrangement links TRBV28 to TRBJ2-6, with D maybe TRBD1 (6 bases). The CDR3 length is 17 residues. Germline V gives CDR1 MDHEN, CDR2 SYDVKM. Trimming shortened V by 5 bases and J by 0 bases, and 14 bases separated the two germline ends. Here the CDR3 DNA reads TGTGCCAGCAGTACAGGGTCCACACACTCTGGGGCCAACGTCCTGACTTTC. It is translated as CASSTGSTHSGANVLTF.

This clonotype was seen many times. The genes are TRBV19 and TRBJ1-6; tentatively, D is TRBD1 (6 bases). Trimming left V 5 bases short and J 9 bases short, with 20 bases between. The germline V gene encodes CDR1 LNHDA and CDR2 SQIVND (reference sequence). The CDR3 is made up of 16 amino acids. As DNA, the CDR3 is TGTGCCAGTAGTCCCTTCCTGGACAGCGGCAGTTCACCCCTCCACTTT. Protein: CASSPFLDSGSSPLHF.

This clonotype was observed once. The CDR3 loop is CASSQDPGSNEKLFF. The DNA of the CDR3 is TGCGCCAGCAGCCAAGACCCGGGTTCTAATGAAAAACTGTTTTTT. The chain uses TRBV4-1 and TRBJ1-4; D is unclear. Trimming took 0 bases from V and 3 from J, leaving 8 bases between them. Germline V lookup: CDR1 MGHRA, CDR2 YSYEKL. The CDR3 has 15 amino acids.

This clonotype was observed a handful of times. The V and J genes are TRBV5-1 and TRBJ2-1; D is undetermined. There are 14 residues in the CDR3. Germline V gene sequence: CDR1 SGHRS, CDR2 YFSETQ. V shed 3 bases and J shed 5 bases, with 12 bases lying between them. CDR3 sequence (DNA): TGCGCCAGCAGCTCCGGGCCCTTGAACAATGAGCAGTTCTTC. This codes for CASSSGPLNNEQFF. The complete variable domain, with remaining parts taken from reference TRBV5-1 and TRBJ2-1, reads KAGVTQTPRYLIKTRGQQVTLSCSPISGHRSVSWYQQTPGQGLQFLFEYFSETQRNKGNFPGRFSGRQFSNSRSEMNVSTLELGDSALYLCASSSGPLNNEQFFGPGTRLTVL.

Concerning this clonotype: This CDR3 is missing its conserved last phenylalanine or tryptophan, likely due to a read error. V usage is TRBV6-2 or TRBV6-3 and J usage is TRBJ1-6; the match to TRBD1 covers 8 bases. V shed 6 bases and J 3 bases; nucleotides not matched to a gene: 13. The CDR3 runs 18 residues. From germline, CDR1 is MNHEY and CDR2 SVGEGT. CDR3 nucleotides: TGTGCCAGCAGCTGGACAGGGATCGATCCCTTCTATAATTCACCCCTCCACATT. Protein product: CASSWTGIDPFYNSPLHI.

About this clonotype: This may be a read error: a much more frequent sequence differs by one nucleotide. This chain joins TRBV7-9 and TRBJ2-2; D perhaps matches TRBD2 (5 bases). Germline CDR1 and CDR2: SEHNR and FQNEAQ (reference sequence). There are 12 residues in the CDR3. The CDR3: CVSSLGVGELFF. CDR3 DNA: TGTGTCAGCAGCCTGGGAGTCGGGGAGCTGTTTTTT.

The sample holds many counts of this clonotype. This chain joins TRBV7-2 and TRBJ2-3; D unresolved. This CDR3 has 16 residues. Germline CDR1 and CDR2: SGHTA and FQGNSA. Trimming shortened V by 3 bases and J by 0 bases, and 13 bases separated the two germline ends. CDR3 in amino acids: CASSFRPTSSTDTQYF. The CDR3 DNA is TGTGCCAGCAGCTTTCGGCCGACTTCTAGCACAGATACGCAGTATTTT.

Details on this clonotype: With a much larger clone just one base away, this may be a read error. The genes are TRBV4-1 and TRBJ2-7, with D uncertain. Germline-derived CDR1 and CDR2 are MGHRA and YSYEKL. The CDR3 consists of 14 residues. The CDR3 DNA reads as TGTGCCAGCAGCCGAGAAGGCGACTCCTACGAGCAGTACTTC. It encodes CASSREGDSYEQYF.

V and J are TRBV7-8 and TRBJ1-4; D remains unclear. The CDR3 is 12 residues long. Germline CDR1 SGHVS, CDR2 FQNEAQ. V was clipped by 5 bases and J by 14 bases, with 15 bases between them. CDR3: CASSPFGRELFF. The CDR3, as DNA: TGTGCCAGCAGCCCCTTCGGTCGAGAGCTGTTTTTT.

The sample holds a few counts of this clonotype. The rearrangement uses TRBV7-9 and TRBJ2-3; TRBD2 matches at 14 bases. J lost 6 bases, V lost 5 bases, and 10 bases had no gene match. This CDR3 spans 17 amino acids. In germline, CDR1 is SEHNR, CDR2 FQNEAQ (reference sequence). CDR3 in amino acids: CASSPRLAGGYNDTQYF. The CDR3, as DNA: TGTGCCAGCAGCCCCCGACTAGCGGGGGGGTACAACGATACGCAGTATTTT. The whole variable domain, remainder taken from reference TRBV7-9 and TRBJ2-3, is DTGVSQNPRHKITKRGQNVTFRCDPISEHNRLYWYRQTLGQGPEFLTYFQNEAQLEKSRLLSDRFSAERPKGSFSTLEIQRTEQGDSAMYLCASSPRLAGGYNDTQYFGPGTRLTVL.

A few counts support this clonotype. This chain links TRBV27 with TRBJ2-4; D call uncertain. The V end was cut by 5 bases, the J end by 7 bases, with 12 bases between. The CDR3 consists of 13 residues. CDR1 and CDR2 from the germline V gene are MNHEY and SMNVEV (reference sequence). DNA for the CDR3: TGTGCCAGCAGTGCCTTTATGGGGAACATTCAGTACTTC. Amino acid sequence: CASSAFMGNIQYF.

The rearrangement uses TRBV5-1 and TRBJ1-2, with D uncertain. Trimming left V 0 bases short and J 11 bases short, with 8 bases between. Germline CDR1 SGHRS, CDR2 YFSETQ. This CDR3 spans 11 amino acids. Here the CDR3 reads CASSLGPYYTF. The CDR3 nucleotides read TGCGCCAGCAGCTTGGGTCCTTATTACACCTTC.

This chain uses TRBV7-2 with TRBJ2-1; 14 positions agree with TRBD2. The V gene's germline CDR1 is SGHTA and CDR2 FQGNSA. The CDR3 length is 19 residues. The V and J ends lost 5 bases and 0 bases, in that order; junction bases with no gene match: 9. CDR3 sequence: CASSLRTSGGPRSYNEQFF. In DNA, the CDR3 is TGTGCCAGCAGCCTCCGGACTAGCGGGGGGCCCCGCTCCTACAATGAGCAGTTCTTC.

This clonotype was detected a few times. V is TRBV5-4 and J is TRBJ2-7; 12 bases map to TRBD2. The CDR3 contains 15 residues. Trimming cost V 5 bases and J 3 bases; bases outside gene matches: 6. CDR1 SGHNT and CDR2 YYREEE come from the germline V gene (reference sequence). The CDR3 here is CASRSGLAGFYEQYF. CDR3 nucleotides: TGTGCCAGCAGATCCGGACTAGCGGGATTCTACGAGCAGTACTTC. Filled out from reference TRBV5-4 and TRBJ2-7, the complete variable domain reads ETGVTQSPTHLIKTRGQQVTLRCSSQSGHNTVSWYQQALGQGPQFIFQYYREEENGRGNFPPRFSGLQFPNYSSELNVNALELDDSALYLCASRSGLAGFYEQYFGPGTRLTVT.

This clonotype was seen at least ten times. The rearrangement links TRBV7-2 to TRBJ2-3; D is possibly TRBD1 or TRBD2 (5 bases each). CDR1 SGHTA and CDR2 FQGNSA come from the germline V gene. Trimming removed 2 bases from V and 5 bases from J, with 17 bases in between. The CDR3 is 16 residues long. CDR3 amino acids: CASSLSPGPREDTQYF. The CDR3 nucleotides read TGTGCCAGCAGCTTAAGTCCAGGGCCCCGGGAAGATACGCAGTATTTT.

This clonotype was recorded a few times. In DNA form, the CDR3 reads TGTGCCAGCAGCTTCGCGGCTAGGAATGAGCAGTTCTTC. This translates into CASSFAARNEQFF. This chain connects TRBV11-3 to TRBJ2-1; unclear D gene. CDR3 size: 13 residues. Germline V CDR1 and CDR2: SGHNT, YENEEA. Trimming took 3 bases from V and 7 from J, leaving 10 bases between them. Combining the CDR3 with reference TRBV11-3 and TRBJ2-1 gives the whole variable domain EAGVVQSPRYKIIEKKQPVAFWCNPISGHNTLYWYLQNLGQGPELLIRYENEEAVDDSQLPKDRFSAERLKGVDSTLKIQPAELGDSAVYLCASSFAARNEQFFGPGTRLTVL.

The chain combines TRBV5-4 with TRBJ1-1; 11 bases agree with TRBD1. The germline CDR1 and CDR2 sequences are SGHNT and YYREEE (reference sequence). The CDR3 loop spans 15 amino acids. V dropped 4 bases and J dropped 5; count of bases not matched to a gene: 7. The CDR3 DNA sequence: TGTGCCAGCAGCGTAGGACAGGGGGCCCGAACTGAAGCTTTCTTT. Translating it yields CASSVGQGARTEAFF.

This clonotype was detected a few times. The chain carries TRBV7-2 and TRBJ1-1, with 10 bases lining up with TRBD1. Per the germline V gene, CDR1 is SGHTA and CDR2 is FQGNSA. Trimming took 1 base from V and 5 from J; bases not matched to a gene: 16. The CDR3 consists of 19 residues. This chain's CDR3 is CASSLVGQGTSVLWTEAFF. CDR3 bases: TGTGCCAGCAGCTTAGTGGGACAGGGGACTTCGGTGTTATGGACTGAAGCTTTCTTT.

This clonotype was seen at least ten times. CDR3 nucleotides: TGTGCCAGCAGCTTATGGGGACTAGCGGAAGGGGATACGCAGTATTTT. Its protein is CASSLWGLAEGDTQYF. The chain links TRBV7-2 to TRBJ2-3; 11 nucleotides line up with TRBD2. Germline loops: CDR1 SGHTA, CDR2 FQGNSA. V lost 2 bases and J lost 6; bases outside the gene matches: 7. This CDR3 region has 16 residues.

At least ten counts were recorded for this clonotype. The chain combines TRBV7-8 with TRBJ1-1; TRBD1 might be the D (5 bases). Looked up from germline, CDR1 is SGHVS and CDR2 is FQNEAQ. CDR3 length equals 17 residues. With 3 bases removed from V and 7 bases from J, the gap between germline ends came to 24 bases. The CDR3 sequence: CASSFDYGAGPLNEAFF. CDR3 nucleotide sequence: TGTGCCAGCAGCTTCGATTATGGGGCAGGCCCATTAAATGAAGCTTTCTTT.